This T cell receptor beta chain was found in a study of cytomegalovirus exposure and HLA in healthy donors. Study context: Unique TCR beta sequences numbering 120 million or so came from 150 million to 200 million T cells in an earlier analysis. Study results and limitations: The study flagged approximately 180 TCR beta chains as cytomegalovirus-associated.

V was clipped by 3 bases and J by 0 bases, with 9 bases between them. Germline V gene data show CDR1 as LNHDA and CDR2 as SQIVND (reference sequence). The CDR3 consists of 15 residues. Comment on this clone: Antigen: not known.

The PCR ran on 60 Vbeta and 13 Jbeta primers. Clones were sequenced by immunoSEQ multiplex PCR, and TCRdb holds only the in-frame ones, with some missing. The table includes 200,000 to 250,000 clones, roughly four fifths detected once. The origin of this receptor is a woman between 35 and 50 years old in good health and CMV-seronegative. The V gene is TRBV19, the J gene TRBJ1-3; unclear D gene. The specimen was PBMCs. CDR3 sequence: CASSIAPVSGNTIYF. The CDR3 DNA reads TGTGCCAGTAGTATTGCCCCGGTCTCTGGAAACACCATATATTTT. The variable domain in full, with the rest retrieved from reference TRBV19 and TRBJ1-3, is DGGITQSPKYLFRKEGQNVTLSCEQNLNHDAMYWYRQDPGQGLRLIYYSQIVNDFQKGDIAEGYSVSREKKESFPLTVTSAQKNPTAFYLCASSIAPVSGNTIYFGEGSWLTVV.